Below, 23 T cell receptor beta chains from the same sample are listed, as sequenced in a study of glioma-infiltrating T cells after dendritic cell vaccination. Clones were read by immunoSEQ multiplex PCR, and TCRdb kept only the in-frame ones, dropping some. The table lists about 92,000 clones, under 90% of them singletons. The sample was blood, taken before dendritic cell vaccination. The source of these receptors is a human donor with glioblastoma.

This rearrangement joins TRBV6-1 to TRBJ2-3; 11 bases agree with TRBD2. This CDR3 is 15 amino acids long. Germline CDR1 reads MNHNS; CDR2 reads SASEGT. The V segment lost 3 bases and the J segment 4 bases; nucleotides outside the gene matches: 3. CDR3 in amino acids: CASSDTSGGSDTQYF. The CDR3 coding sequence is TGTGCCAGCAGTGATACTAGCGGGGGCTCAGATACGCAGTATTTT.

The chain recombines TRBV4-3 with TRBJ1-6; 7 bases map to TRBD1. Germline-derived CDR1 and CDR2 are LGHNA and YSLEER. V trimming: 1 base; J trimming: 7 bases; junction bases outside the gene matches: 7. CDR3 length: 16 amino acids. This CDR3 is CASSQGTGEKNSPLHF. CDR3 nucleotide sequence: TGCGCCAGCAGCCAAGGAACAGGGGAAAAGAATTCACCCCTCCACTTT.

This chain uses TRBV5-4 with TRBJ1-2; no firm D call. V lost 6 bases and J lost 4, with 16 bases in between. Germline CDR1 is SGHNT and CDR2 is YYREEE (reference sequence). The CDR3 is 14 amino acids. CDR3 nucleotides: TGTGCCAGCACCCCGAGGGATTTCTCCTATGGCTACACCTTC. This encodes CASTPRDFSYGYTF.

The CDR3 region has the DNA TGCGCCAGCAGCCAAGGACAGGGGCCCATCGGGGGAGAAAAACTGTTTTTT. This gives the protein CASSQGQGPIGGEKLFF. The rearrangement joins TRBV4-1 to TRBJ1-4; TRBD1 agrees at 8 bases. Per germline, CDR1 MGHRA and CDR2 YSYEKL. This CDR3 has 17 amino acids. With 1 base clipped from V and 8 bases from J, the junction kept 12 bases outside the gene matches.

This rearrangement joins TRBV7-8 to TRBJ2-7; 14 positions agree with TRBD2. The germline V gene encodes CDR1 SGHVS and CDR2 FQNEAQ. V was pared by 5 bases and J by 6 bases, with 6 bases of the junction left unmatched. This CDR3 spans 15 amino acids. CDR3 in DNA: TGTGCCAGCAGCGGGACTAGCGGGAGTTATCTCGAGCAGTACTTC. Its protein product is CASSGTSGSYLEQYF.

The chain joins TRBV6-5 to TRBJ1-1, with D perhaps matching TRBD1 (5 bases). The CDR3 contains 13 residues. Between the trimmed V and J ends, which lost 8 bases and 5 bases, there was a span of 15 bases. Germline CDR1 is MNHEY and CDR2 is SVGAGI. For the CDR3, the DNA is TGTGCCAGCGGCGGACGGGGGGGGACTGAAGCTTTCTTT. Its protein product is CASGGRGGTEAFF.

In its sample, this clone was seen once. The V and J genes are TRBV27 and TRBJ2-5; 10 bases match TRBD2. The CDR3 runs 16 residues. The V and J ends lost 3 bases and 4 bases, in that order; junction bases with no gene match: 8. CDR1 is MNHEY, CDR2 SMNVEV, per germline (reference sequence). In nucleotides, the CDR3 is TGTGCCAGCAGTTTGGGTAGCGGGGGGTGGGGAGAGACCCAGTACTTC. Protein: CASSLGSGGWGETQYF.

Only a few counts were recorded for this clone. CDR3 protein: CASRVTGINQPQHF. The CDR3 bases are TGTGCCAGCAGGGTTACAGGGATTAATCAGCCCCAGCATTTT. The chain has TRBV6-1 and TRBJ1-5, with D tentatively TRBD1 (6 bases). Trimming cost V 6 bases and J 4 bases, with 13 bases left between them. This CDR3 spans 14 amino acids. CDR1 is MNHNS, CDR2 SASEGT, per germline.

In its sample, this clone was seen once. The chain uses TRBV5-4 and TRBJ2-1; 9 nucleotides align to TRBD1. V gave up 5 bases and J gave up 2 bases; unmatched junction bases: 5. The CDR3 runs to 15 residues. Germline lookup yields CDR1 SGHNT and CDR2 YYREEE (reference sequence). In nucleotides, the CDR3 is TGTGCCAGCAGTTCCCGGGACAGGGCCTACAATGAGCAGTTCTTC. The encoded protein is CASSSRDRAYNEQFF.

V and J are TRBV13 and TRBJ2-1, with D maybe TRBD1 (5 bases). V was shortened by 7 bases and J by 5 bases, with 12 bases between the two germline ends. CDR3 length equals 13 residues. The V gene's germline CDR1 is PRHDT and CDR2 FYEKMQ (reference sequence). CDR3 coding DNA: TGTGCCAGCAACTATGGACACAACAATGAGCAGTTCTTC. Protein: CASNYGHNNEQFF.

This clone occurred a few times. The chain has TRBV2 and TRBJ1-4, with 10 bases matching TRBD1. Germline assignment: CDR1 SNHLY and CDR2 FYNNEI. The CDR3 contains 17 residues. After removal of 2 bases from V and 0 bases from J, the junction contained 3 bases not matched to a gene. The CDR3 region is CASSEWGTGATNEKLFF. The DNA for the CDR3 is TGTGCCAGCAGTGAATGGGGGACAGGGGCAACTAATGAAAAACTGTTTTTT.

The rearrangement links TRBV9 to TRBJ2-3; D may be TRBD2 (6 bases). Germline CDR1 and CDR2: SGDLS and YYNGEE. The CDR3 consists of 16 residues. V was trimmed by 1 base and J by 0 bases, leaving 12 bases between them. The CDR3 nucleotides are TGTGCCAGCAGCGTACTAGGCGGACTAAGCACAGATACGCAGTATTTT. It encodes CASSVLGGLSTDTQYF. Using reference TRBV9 and TRBJ2-3 for the parts outside the CDR3, the full variable domain is DSGVTQTPKHLITATGQRVTLRCSPRSGDLSVYWYQQSLDQGLQFLIQYYNGEERAKGNILERFSAQQFPDLHSELNLSSLELGDSALYFCASSVLGGLSTDTQYFGPGTRLTVL.

Remarks on this clone: Other DNA sequences in this specimen translate into the identical CDR3. The rearrangement joins TRBV5-1 to TRBJ1-5; 9 bases are shared with TRBD1. This CDR3 is built from 15 residues. After removal of 0 bases from V and 3 bases from J, the junction contained 1 base not matched to a gene. From germline, CDR1 is SGHRS and CDR2 YFSETQ. The CDR3 DNA is TGCGCCAGCAGCTTGGGGGACAGGGACAATCAGCCCCAGCATTTT. It is translated as CASSLGDRDNQPQHF.

The V call is TRBV5-1, the J call TRBJ2-6, with D perhaps matching TRBD1 (6 bases). The CDR3 totals 16 residues. CDR1 and CDR2 from the germline V gene are SGHRS and YFSETQ. V was cut by 3 bases and J by 0 bases, with 10 bases left in between. This CDR3 is CASSWTALSGANVLTF. DNA of the CDR3: TGCGCCAGCAGCTGGACAGCGCTCTCTGGGGCCAACGTCCTGACTTTC.

A single count supports this clone. CDR3 DNA: TGTGCCAGCAGCTCTGGGGCTAGCGGGGATTACGAGCAGTACTTC. Encoded protein: CASSSGASGDYEQYF. The chain links TRBV11-2 to TRBJ2-7, with 9 bases matching TRBD2. Trimming cost V 4 bases and J 4 bases; bases outside gene matches: 8. In germline, CDR1 is SGHAT, CDR2 FQNNGV. The CDR3 loop spans 15 amino acids.

The chain employs TRBV18 and TRBJ2-5; 7 positions match TRBD2. CDR3 size: 15 residues. Germline V gives CDR1 KGHSH, CDR2 LQKENI. Germline trimming cut 3 bases from V and 5 bases from J; bases unmatched to any gene: 9. The chain's CDR3 is CASSPVASGSETQYF. In DNA, the CDR3 is TGTGCCAGCTCACCTGTGGCTAGCGGTTCGGAGACCCAGTACTTC.

V and J are TRBV6-5 and TRBJ2-7; 8 bases match TRBD1. CDR3 length: 14 residues. V lost 0 bases to trimming and J lost 4 bases; unmatched junction nucleotides: 2. Germline-derived CDR1 and CDR2 are MNHEY and SVGAGI. This chain's CDR3 is CASSYSRGQYEQYF. CDR3 nucleotide sequence: TGTGCCAGCAGTTACTCCAGGGGGCAATACGAGCAGTACTTC.

Only a few counts were recorded for this clone. This chain joins TRBV14 and TRBJ2-7; TRBD2 aligns across 11 bases. CDR3 length: 15 residues. Germline-derived CDR1 and CDR2 are SGHDN and FVKESK. The trim removed 1 base at V and 4 bases at J, leaving 3 bases unmatched. The CDR3 spells CASSQALAGGYEQYF. The CDR3 DNA reads as TGTGCCAGCAGCCAAGCCCTAGCGGGAGGTTACGAGCAGTACTTC.

This clone was counted a single time. This chain connects TRBV10-3 to TRBJ2-1; D is possibly TRBD2 (6 bases). The V and J ends lost 4 bases and 10 bases respectively, with 14 bases between them. Germline-derived CDR1 and CDR2 are ENHRY and SYGVKD. This CDR3 is built from 13 residues. The CDR3: CAISVSGVGEQFF. CDR3 nucleotide sequence: TGTGCCATCAGTGTGTCGGGAGTGGGGGAGCAGTTCTTC.

The gene calls are TRBV6-5 and TRBJ2-7; TRBD2 matches 9 bases. With V trimmed by 5 bases and J by 5 bases, 7 bases remained unmatched. The CDR3 spans 14 residues. The V gene's germline CDR1 is MNHEY and CDR2 SVGAGI. CDR3 DNA: TGTGCCAGCAGTCTAGCGGGAAGTCGGGACGAGCAGTACTTC. Translated: CASSLAGSRDEQYF.

J is TRBJ2-1 and V is TRBV7-8, with TRBD2 identical over 10 bases. With V trimmed by 4 bases and J by 0 bases, 15 bases remained unmatched. Germline CDR1 reads SGHVS; CDR2 reads FQNEAQ. There are 20 residues in the CDR3. DNA for the CDR3: TGTGCCAGCAGCTCGCCCCGGGTAGCGGGGGGCCTTAACTCCTACAATGAGCAGTTCTTC. Translated, it gives CASSSPRVAGGLNSYNEQFF.

The chain recombines TRBV29-1 with TRBJ2-2; 8 bases line up with TRBD2. Germline CDR1 is SQVTM and CDR2 is ANQGSEA. Trimming removed 7 bases from V and 0 bases from J; junction bases left unmatched: 1. This CDR3 is 13 amino acids long. The CDR3 here is CSAAGANTGELFF. As DNA, the CDR3 is TGCAGCGCAGCGGGAGCGAACACCGGGGAGCTGTTTTTT.

The count of this clone is one. The chain joins TRBV4-3 to TRBJ1-4, with 9 bases matching TRBD1. CDR3 size: 19 residues. V was clipped by 0 bases and J by 11 bases; unmatched bases: 19. Germline V gene lookup returns CDR1 LGHNA and CDR2 YSLEER. CDR3 nucleotide sequence: TGCGCCAGCAGCCAAGATCGGGGACAGGGTTGGGGAGATGAGGGTAAACTGTTTTTT. Protein: CASSQDRGQGWGDEGKLFF.